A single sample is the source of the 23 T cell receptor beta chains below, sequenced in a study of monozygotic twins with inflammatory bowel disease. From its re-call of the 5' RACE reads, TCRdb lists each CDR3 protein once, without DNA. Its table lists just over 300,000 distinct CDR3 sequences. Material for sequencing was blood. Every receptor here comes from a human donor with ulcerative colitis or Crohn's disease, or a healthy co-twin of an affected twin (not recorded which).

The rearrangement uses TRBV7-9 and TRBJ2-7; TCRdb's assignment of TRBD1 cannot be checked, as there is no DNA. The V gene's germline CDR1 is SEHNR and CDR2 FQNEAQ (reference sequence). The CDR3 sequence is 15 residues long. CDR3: CASSIVRDRGHEQYF.

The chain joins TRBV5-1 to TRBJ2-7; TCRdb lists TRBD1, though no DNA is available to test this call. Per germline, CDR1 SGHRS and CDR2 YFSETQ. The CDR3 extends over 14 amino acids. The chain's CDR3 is CASRFGQGIYEQYF.

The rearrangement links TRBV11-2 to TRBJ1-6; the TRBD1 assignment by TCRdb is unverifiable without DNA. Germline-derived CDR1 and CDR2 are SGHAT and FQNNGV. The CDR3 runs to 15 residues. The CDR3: CASSLVPGVDSPLHF.

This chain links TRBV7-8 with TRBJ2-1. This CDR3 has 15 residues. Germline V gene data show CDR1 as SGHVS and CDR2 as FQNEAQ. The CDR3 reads CASTRMGSSYNEQFF.

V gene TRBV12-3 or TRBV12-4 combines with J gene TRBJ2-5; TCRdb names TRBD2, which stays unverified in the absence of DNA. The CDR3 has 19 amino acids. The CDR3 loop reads CASTSDYDIRRRGGETQYF.

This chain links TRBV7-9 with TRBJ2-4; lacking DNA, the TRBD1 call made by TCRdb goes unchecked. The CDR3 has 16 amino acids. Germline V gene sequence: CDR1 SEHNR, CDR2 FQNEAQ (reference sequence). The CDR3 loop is CASSFTDRGPKNIQYF.

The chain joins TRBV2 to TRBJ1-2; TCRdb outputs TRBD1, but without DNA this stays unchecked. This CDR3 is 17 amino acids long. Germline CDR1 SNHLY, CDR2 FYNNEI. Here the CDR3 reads CASRINAVGVFSYGYTF.

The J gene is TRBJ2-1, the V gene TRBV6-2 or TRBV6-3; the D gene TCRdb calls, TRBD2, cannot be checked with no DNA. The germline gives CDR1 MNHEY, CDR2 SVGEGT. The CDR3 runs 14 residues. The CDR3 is CASSYFSAGTEQFF.

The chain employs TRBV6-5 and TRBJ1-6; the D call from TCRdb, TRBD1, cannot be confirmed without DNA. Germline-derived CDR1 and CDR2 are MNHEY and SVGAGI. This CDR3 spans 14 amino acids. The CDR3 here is CASPPRGSWSPLHF.

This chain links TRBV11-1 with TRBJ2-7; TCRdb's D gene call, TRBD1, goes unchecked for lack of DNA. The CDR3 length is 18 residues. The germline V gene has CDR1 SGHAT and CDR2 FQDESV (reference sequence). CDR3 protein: CASSFSVQGHLSSYEQYF. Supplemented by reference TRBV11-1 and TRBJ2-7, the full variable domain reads EAEVAQSPRYKITEKSQAVAFWCDPISGHATLYWYRQILGQGPELLVQFQDESVVDDSQLPKDRFSAERLKGVDSTLKIQPAELGDSAMYLCASSFSVQGHLSSYEQYFGPGTRLTVT.

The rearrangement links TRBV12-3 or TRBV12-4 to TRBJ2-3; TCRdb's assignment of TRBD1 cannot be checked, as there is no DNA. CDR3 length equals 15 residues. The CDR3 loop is CASSPGRTSTDTQYF.

The CDR3 sequence: CASSFGRANTEAFF. The V call is TRBV12-3 or TRBV12-4, the J call TRBJ1-1. The CDR3 has 14 residues.

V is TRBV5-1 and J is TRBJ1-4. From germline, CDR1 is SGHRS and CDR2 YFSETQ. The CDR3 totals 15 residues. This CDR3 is CASSLSATINEKLFF.

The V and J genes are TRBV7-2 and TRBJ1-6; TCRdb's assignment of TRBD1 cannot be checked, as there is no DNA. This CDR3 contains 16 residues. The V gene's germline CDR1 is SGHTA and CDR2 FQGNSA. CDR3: CASSLVFTGSNSPLHF. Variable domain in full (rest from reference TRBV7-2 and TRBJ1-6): GAGVSQSPSNKVTEKGKDVELRCDPISGHTALYWYRQSLGQGLEFLIYFQGNSAPDKSGLPSDRFSAERTGGSVSTLTIQRTQQEDSAVYLCASSLVFTGSNSPLHFGNGTRLTVT.

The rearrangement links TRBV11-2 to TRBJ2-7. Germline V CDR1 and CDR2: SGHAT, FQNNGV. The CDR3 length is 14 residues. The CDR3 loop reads CASSFETAYYEQYF.

CDR3: CASSEFETGSHEQYF. The chain is built from TRBV10-1 and TRBJ2-7; with no DNA, the TCRdb D assignment of TRBD1 cannot be verified. CDR1 WNHNN and CDR2 SYGVQD come from the germline V gene (reference sequence). CDR3 length: 15 amino acids.

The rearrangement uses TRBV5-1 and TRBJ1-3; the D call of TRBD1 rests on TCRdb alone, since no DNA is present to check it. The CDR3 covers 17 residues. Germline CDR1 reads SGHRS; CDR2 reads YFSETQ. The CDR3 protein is CASSLVGDLYSGNTIYF.

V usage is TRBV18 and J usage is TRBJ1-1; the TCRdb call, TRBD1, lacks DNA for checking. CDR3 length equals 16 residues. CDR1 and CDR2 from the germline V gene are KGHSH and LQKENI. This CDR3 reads CASSPVGQGMKAEAFF.

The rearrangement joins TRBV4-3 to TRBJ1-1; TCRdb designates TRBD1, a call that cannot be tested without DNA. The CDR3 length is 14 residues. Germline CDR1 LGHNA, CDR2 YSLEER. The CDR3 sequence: CASSQLAGYTEAFF.

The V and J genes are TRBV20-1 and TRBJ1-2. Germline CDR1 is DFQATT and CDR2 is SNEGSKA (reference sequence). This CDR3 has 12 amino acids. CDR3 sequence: CSATPHNYGYTF.

Here the CDR3 reads CASTPYNEQFF. The chain carries TRBV2 and TRBJ2-1. This CDR3 has 11 residues. Germline V gene data show CDR1 as SNHLY and CDR2 as FYNNEI.

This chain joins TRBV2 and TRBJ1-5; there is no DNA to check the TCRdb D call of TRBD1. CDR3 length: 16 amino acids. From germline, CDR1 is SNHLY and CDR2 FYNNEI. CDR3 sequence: CASSDHRGASNQPQHF.

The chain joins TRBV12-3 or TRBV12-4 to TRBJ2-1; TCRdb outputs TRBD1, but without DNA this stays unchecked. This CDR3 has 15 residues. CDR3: CASSASGATYNEQFF.